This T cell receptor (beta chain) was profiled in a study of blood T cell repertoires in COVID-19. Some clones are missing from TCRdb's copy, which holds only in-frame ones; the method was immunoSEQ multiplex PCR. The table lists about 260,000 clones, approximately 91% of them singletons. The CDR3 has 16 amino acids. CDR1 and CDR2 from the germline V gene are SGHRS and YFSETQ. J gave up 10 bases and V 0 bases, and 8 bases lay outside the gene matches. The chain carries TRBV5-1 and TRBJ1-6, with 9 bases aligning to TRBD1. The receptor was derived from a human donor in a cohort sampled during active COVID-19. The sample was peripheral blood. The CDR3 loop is CASSLEPGQGRSPLHF. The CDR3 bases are TGCGCCAGCAGCTTGGAACCGGGACAGGGCCGATCACCCCTCCACTTT.